Here is one T cell receptor beta chain with its context. Sequencing was performed with immunoSEQ multiplex PCR; in TCRdb, only in-frame clones are kept and a portion is missing. The sample gives some 100,000 clones, about 80% of which show up once; 5.5% to 7% is in the top ten. The V gene's germline CDR1 is MNHEY and CDR2 SVGAGI. This CDR3 is built from 13 residues. V dropped 6 bases and J dropped 14; count of bases not matched to a gene: 11. These data belong to a study of blood T cell repertoires in COVID-19. Study summary: Samples representing acute and convalescent COVID-19 were sourced from the United States, Italy and Spain. PBMCs, B-cell-depleted T cells, or T cells provided the cDNA or gDNA that made up the material.

The V gene is TRBV6-5, the J gene TRBJ2-1, with 9 nucleotides matching TRBD1. The specimen was peripheral blood. This receptor was taken from a man in his 70s with acute or convalescent COVID-19. In DNA, the CDR3 is TGTGCCAGCAGGATCAACAGGGGGCCAAATGAGTTCTTC. It yields the protein CASRINRGPNEFF.